These 30 T cell receptor beta chains came from one sample sequenced in a study of cytomegalovirus exposure and HLA in healthy donors. PCR employed 60 Vbeta and 13 Jbeta primers. Profiled with immunoSEQ multiplex PCR; TCRdb holds only in-frame clones, not every one. In the table there are roughly 100,000 clones, 55% to 70% of which are singletons. Sequencing used PBMCs. The receptor set was obtained from a boy younger than 18 in good health and CMV-seropositive.

V and J are TRBV5-4 and TRBJ1-2; D is ambiguous. Germline-derived CDR1 and CDR2 are SGHNT and YYREEE (reference sequence). This CDR3 has 12 amino acids. Trimming took 0 bases from V and 3 from J, leaving 3 bases between them. This CDR3 reads CASSLADYGYTF. In DNA, the CDR3 is TGTGCCAGCAGCTTGGCAGACTATGGCTACACCTTC.

This clone occurred a few times. The chain is built from TRBV9 and TRBJ2-2; D is unresolved. Germline V gene sequence: CDR1 SGDLS, CDR2 YYNGEE. Trimming stripped 0 bases from V and 0 bases from J, with 3 bases between. The CDR3 consists of 14 residues. CDR3 residues: CASSVVTNTGELFF. In nucleotides, the CDR3 is TGTGCCAGCAGCGTAGTAACGAACACCGGGGAGCTGTTTTTT.

This chain uses TRBV19 with TRBJ1-1; D is possibly TRBD1 (6 bases). Germline-derived CDR1 and CDR2 are LNHDA and SQIVND (reference sequence). The CDR3 is made up of 15 amino acids. V was trimmed by 5 bases and J by 0 bases, leaving 13 bases between them. CDR3 in amino acids: CASSASGQLNTEAFF. CDR3 in DNA: TGTGCCAGTAGTGCAAGCGGACAGTTGAACACTGAAGCTTTCTTT.

The sample holds a few counts of this clone. J is TRBJ1-3 and V is TRBV2, with D hard to call. Germline values: CDR1 SNHLY, CDR2 FYNNEI. V was cut by 7 bases and J by 6 bases, with 13 bases left in between. The CDR3 covers 13 residues. The DNA of the CDR3 is TGTGCCAGCACGAAACCCGAACAAAACACCATATATTTT. The encoded protein is CASTKPEQNTIYF. Full variable domain (remainder filled in from reference TRBV2 and TRBJ1-3): EPEVTQTPSHQVTQMGQEVILRCVPISNHLYFYWYRQILGQKVEFLVSFYNNEISEKSEIFDDQFSVERPDGSNFTLKIRSTKLEDSAMYFCASTKPEQNTIYFGEGSWLTVV.

The chain links TRBV12-5 to TRBJ1-3; weak D call: TRBD1 (5 bases). Germline V gene sequence: CDR1 LGHNT, CDR2 FRNRAP. The CDR3 covers 14 residues. The V and J ends lost 4 bases and 1 base respectively, with 8 bases between them. The CDR3 bases are TGTGCTAGTGGTTCCCAGGGATCTGGAAACACCATATATTTT. Amino acid sequence: CASGSQGSGNTIYF. Variable domain in full (rest from reference TRBV12-5 and TRBJ1-3): DARVTQTPRHKVTEMGQEVTMRCQPILGHNTVFWYRQTMMQGLELLAYFRNRAPLDDSGMPKDRFSAEMPDATLATLKIQPSEPRDSAVYFCASGSQGSGNTIYFGEGSWLTVV.

This clone was counted a few times. The genes are TRBV5-1 and TRBJ1-6; no reliable D call. V was trimmed by 4 bases and J by 4 bases, leaving 15 bases between them. The V gene's germline CDR1 is SGHRS and CDR2 YFSETQ. This CDR3 is built from 16 residues. The CDR3 here is CASSRGPEGYNSPLHF. In DNA, the CDR3 is TGCGCCAGCAGCCGAGGGCCTGAAGGTTATAATTCACCCCTCCACTTT.

This chain connects TRBV18 to TRBJ1-1; a weak D match, TRBD1 (5 bases). V lost 3 bases and J 1 base, leaving 12 bases between the germline ends. The CDR3 runs 15 residues. Germline V gives CDR1 KGHSH, CDR2 LQKENI. The CDR3 coding sequence is TGTGCCAGCTCACCCCAATCGACAGCGAACACTGAAGCTTTCTTT. This translates into CASSPQSTANTEAFF.

The chain employs TRBV19 and TRBJ1-4; D ambiguous. V dropped 4 bases and J dropped 3 bases, with 24 bases sitting between them. Germline V gene data show CDR1 as LNHDA and CDR2 as SQIVND (reference sequence). This CDR3 has 19 amino acids. CDR3 nucleotides: TGTGCCAGTAGTACCCCCCCATCGGGGTCACTTCAGTCTAATGAAAAACTGTTTTTT. Protein: CASSTPPSGSLQSNEKLFF.

J is TRBJ1-4 and V is TRBV5-1; 11 bases are shared with TRBD1. J gave up 8 bases and V 4 bases, and 4 bases lay outside the gene matches. CDR1 is SGHRS and CDR2 is YFSETQ in the germline V gene. The CDR3 consists of 14 residues. Here the CDR3 reads CASSRDRGSEKLFF. The CDR3, as DNA: TGCGCCAGCAGCCGGGACAGGGGGTCGGAAAAACTGTTTTTT.

This clone was picked up one time. The chain is built from TRBV11-1 and TRBJ1-1, with D perhaps matching TRBD1 (5 bases). This CDR3 contains 15 residues. Per germline, CDR1 SGHAT and CDR2 FQDESV (reference sequence). Trimming took off 0 bases at V and 0 bases at J, with 8 bases between the two ends. The CDR3 protein is CASSLAGALNTEAFF. The CDR3 nucleotides are TGTGCCAGCAGCTTAGCAGGGGCTCTGAACACTGAAGCTTTCTTT.

The chain is built from TRBV5-4 and TRBJ2-7, with a tentative D call TRBD1 (6 bases). V lost 2 bases and J 5 bases, leaving 17 bases between the germline ends. The CDR3 covers 15 residues. CDR1 SGHNT and CDR2 YYREEE come from the germline V gene (reference sequence). CDR3 residues: CASSLQGSGVHEQYF. Here the CDR3 DNA reads TGTGCCAGCAGCTTACAGGGATCGGGCGTCCACGAGCAGTACTTC.

The chain is built from TRBV19 and TRBJ2-7; 7 bases line up with TRBD2. Losses at the gene ends were 5 bases for V and 1 base for J; bases not matched to a gene: 2. The CDR3 covers 13 residues. Looked up from germline, CDR1 is LNHDA and CDR2 is SQIVND (reference sequence). The CDR3 DNA is TGTGCCAGTAGTTTCGGGGGGTCCTACGAGCAGTACTTC. Its protein product is CASSFGGSYEQYF. The full variable domain, its missing parts supplied by reference TRBV19 and TRBJ2-7, is DGGITQSPKYLFRKEGQNVTLSCEQNLNHDAMYWYRQDPGQGLRLIYYSQIVNDFQKGDIAEGYSVSREKKESFPLTVTSAQKNPTAFYLCASSFGGSYEQYFGPGTRLTVT.

The V call is TRBV29-1, the J call TRBJ1-3; no definite D call. CDR1 and CDR2 (germline): SQVTM, ANQGSEA. V lost 4 bases to trimming and J lost 0 bases, with 10 bases between them. CDR3 length equals 14 residues. The DNA of the CDR3 is TGCAGCGTTGTGTCAGGCGTCTCTGGAAACACCATATATTTT. It is translated as CSVVSGVSGNTIYF.

This sequence joins TRBV7-3 and TRBJ2-1; maybe TRBD2 (6 bases). The germline CDR1 and CDR2 sequences are SGHTA and FQGTGA. There are 12 residues in the CDR3. V lost 4 bases and J 13 bases, leaving 14 bases between the germline ends. CDR3 coding DNA: TGTGCCAGCAGCTCGGTAGGGACTTCTCAGTTCTTC. It translates to CASSSVGTSQFF.

The V call is TRBV7-3, the J call TRBJ2-2; 10 positions agree with TRBD2. In germline, CDR1 is SGHTA, CDR2 FQGTGA. The junction had 7 bases not matched to a gene; V was cut back by 5 bases and J by 7 bases. The CDR3 runs 15 residues. CDR3 residues: CASSPLASGSGELFF. The CDR3 nucleotides are TGTGCCAGCAGCCCACTGGCTAGCGGGAGCGGGGAGCTGTTTTTT.

J is TRBJ2-7 and V is TRBV5-5; D is undetermined. The CDR3 contains 14 residues. V lost 0 bases to trimming and J lost 3 bases, with 10 bases between them. Germline CDR1 reads SGHKS; CDR2 reads YYEKEE (reference sequence). CDR3 protein: CASSLGAPDYEQYF. The CDR3 nucleotides are TGTGCCAGCAGCTTGGGAGCCCCCGACTACGAGCAGTACTTC.

The rearrangement joins TRBV30 to TRBJ1-5, with D perhaps matching TRBD1 (5 bases). Trimming removed 2 bases from V and 7 bases from J, with 18 bases in between. Germline V CDR1 and CDR2: GTSNPN, SVGIG (reference sequence). The CDR3 is 15 residues long. The CDR3 loop reads CAWSRPVGTGQPQHF. CDR3 coding DNA: TGTGCCTGGAGTAGGCCGGTCGGCACAGGACAGCCCCAGCATTTT.

The rearrangement joins TRBV19 to TRBJ2-5; the D gene is possibly TRBD2 (6 bases). CDR1 and CDR2 from the germline V gene are LNHDA and SQIVND (reference sequence). Trimming pared 7 bases from V and 5 bases from J, leaving 14 bases between. The CDR3 length is 13 residues. The CDR3 sequence is CASKVTSGETQYF. CDR3 in DNA: TGTGCCAGTAAGGTTACCAGCGGGGAGACCCAGTACTTC. The full variable domain, with the rest looked up from reference TRBV19 and TRBJ2-5, is DGGITQSPKYLFRKEGQNVTLSCEQNLNHDAMYWYRQDPGQGLRLIYYSQIVNDFQKGDIAEGYSVSREKKESFPLTVTSAQKNPTAFYLCASKVTSGETQYFGPGTRLLVL.

V usage is TRBV7-9 and J usage is TRBJ2-3; the D is unclear. The V gene lost 3 bases and the J gene lost 6 bases, with 10 bases spanning the gap. Germline V gene lookup returns CDR1 SEHNR and CDR2 FQNEAQ (reference sequence). The CDR3 is 13 residues long. This CDR3 is CASSFTSRDTQYF. The CDR3 DNA reads as TGTGCCAGCAGCTTCACGTCGAGGGATACGCAGTATTTT.

The chain is built from TRBV5-1 and TRBJ1-1; D unclear. The V end lost 4 bases, the J end lost 6 bases, and 10 bases lay between the germline ends. The length of the CDR3 is 12 residues. CDR1 and CDR2 (germline): SGHRS, YFSETQ. The CDR3 DNA follows: TGCGCCAGCAGCCCGTTGGGCCCTGAAGCTTTCTTT. Protein: CASSPLGPEAFF.

This chain joins TRBV19 and TRBJ2-7; 9 positions match TRBD1. The CDR3 consists of 13 residues. The germline CDR1 and CDR2 sequences are LNHDA and SQIVND (reference sequence). Trimming took 6 bases from V and 7 from J; bases not matched to a gene: 7. CDR3 amino acids: CASSKTGGLEQYF. CDR3 sequence (DNA): TGTGCCAGTAGCAAGACAGGGGGGCTTGAGCAGTACTTC.

The V and J genes are TRBV27 and TRBJ1-1; D is unclear. Germline CDR1 is MNHEY and CDR2 is SMNVEV (reference sequence). V lost 7 bases, J lost 0 bases, and 15 bases lay in between. The CDR3 contains 15 residues. The CDR3: CASTPSHRVNTEAFF. The CDR3 DNA reads as TGTGCCAGCACCCCAAGTCACCGGGTGAACACTGAAGCTTTCTTT.

The CDR3 loop reads CASSASPGEQETQYF. In DNA, the CDR3 is TGTGCCAGCAGCGCCAGTCCTGGGGAGCAAGAGACCCAGTACTTC. The chain employs TRBV9 and TRBJ2-5, with D possibly being TRBD2 (5 bases). Germline CDR1 is SGDLS and CDR2 is YYNGEE. The CDR3 is made up of 15 amino acids. Deletions cut 3 bases from V and 2 bases from J, with 14 bases between.

The rearrangement links TRBV19 to TRBJ1-1; D is possibly TRBD1 (5 bases). V was clipped by 5 bases and J by 4 bases, with 14 bases between them. Germline V lookup: CDR1 LNHDA, CDR2 SQIVND (reference sequence). The CDR3 runs 14 residues. CDR3 loop: CASSPFQGPTEAFF. Written as DNA, the CDR3 is TGTGCCAGTAGTCCGTTCCAGGGCCCCACTGAAGCTTTCTTT.

J is TRBJ1-5 and V is TRBV7-6, with D possibly matching TRBD1 (5 bases). The CDR3 extends over 14 amino acids. The germline V gene has CDR1 SGHVS and CDR2 FNYEAQ. Trimming left V 5 bases short and J 6 bases short, with 14 bases between. In DNA, the CDR3 is TGTGCCAGCAGCCAGTCGGGGGGAATTCAGCCCCAGCATTTT. Translating it yields CASSQSGGIQPQHF.

The J gene is TRBJ1-2, the V gene TRBV7-2, with TRBD1 matching 8 bases. After removal of 3 bases from V and 8 bases from J, the junction contained 8 bases not matched to a gene. The CDR3 consists of 14 residues. Germline V gene data show CDR1 as SGHTA and CDR2 as FQGNSA. The CDR3 loop is CASSFPQGAIGYTF. CDR3 nucleotide sequence: TGTGCCAGCAGCTTTCCCCAGGGGGCGATCGGCTACACCTTC.

The chain couples TRBV7-9 to TRBJ2-6; TRBD1 matches 8 bases. CDR1 is SEHNR and CDR2 is FQNEAQ in the germline V gene (reference sequence). This CDR3 contains 17 residues. V was pared by 3 bases and J by 0 bases, with 4 bases of the junction left unmatched. The CDR3 here is CASSFDRGPSGANVLTF. Written as DNA, the CDR3 is TGTGCCAGCAGCTTTGACAGGGGTCCCTCTGGGGCCAACGTCCTGACTTTC.

The chain carries TRBV20-1 and TRBJ1-1; no definite D call. The length of the CDR3 is 11 residues. CDR1 is DFQATT and CDR2 is SNEGSKA in the germline V gene (reference sequence). V was shortened by 4 bases and J by 10 bases, with 13 bases between the two germline ends. The CDR3 sequence is CSAISVPGAFF. The CDR3 DNA reads as TGCAGTGCTATCAGTGTCCCGGGAGCTTTCTTT.

This clone was recorded once. One end of the junction is discordant with germline, which a read error may explain. This rearrangement joins TRBV7-9 to TRBJ2-1, with 11 bases aligning to TRBD2. Germline V gene data show CDR1 as SEHNR and CDR2 as FQNEAQ (reference sequence). This CDR3 has 16 residues. The CDR3 DNA reads as TGTGTCAGCAGCTCACCGGGACTAGCGGTCTACAATGAGCAGTTCTTC. It translates to CVSSSPGLAVYNEQFF.

The CDR3 loop is CASRVLSEEKLFF. The CDR3 nucleotides are TGTGCCAGCAGGGTGTTGTCAGAAGAAAAACTGTTTTTT. The chain links TRBV27 to TRBJ1-4; the D is unclear. The germline gives CDR1 MNHEY, CDR2 SMNVEV (reference sequence). Trimming shortened V by 6 bases and J by 8 bases, and 13 bases separated the two germline ends. The CDR3 runs to 13 residues.